Each of the 11 T cell receptor beta chains below was sequenced from the same sample in a study of T cell changes during pregnancy in multiple sclerosis. Sequencing used immunoSEQ multiplex PCR; TCRdb keeps in-frame clones, though not all of them. Seen here are approximately 110,000 clones, approximately 90% observed once, and the top ten hold about 3%. Sequences were derived from peripheral blood, sampled after pregnancy. The receptors were sampled from a female donor with multiple sclerosis, enrolled in a pregnancy study.

The chain combines TRBV30 with TRBJ1-1, with a weak D call TRBD1 (6 bases). The germline V gene has CDR1 GTSNPN and CDR2 SVGIG (reference sequence). The CDR3 is 12 residues long. The V end was cut by 4 bases, the J end by 7 bases, with 13 bases between. DNA of the CDR3: TGTGCCTGGATGGGGACACGGGTTGAAGCTTTCTTT. Translated: CAWMGTRVEAFF.

This clone appeared a single time. The V call is TRBV11-2, the J call TRBJ1-3; perhaps TRBD1 as D (6 bases). Germline V gene data show CDR1 as SGHAT and CDR2 as FQNNGV. V was trimmed by 4 bases and J by 4 bases, leaving 11 bases between them. The CDR3 contains 14 residues. CDR3 sequence: CASSSIQGGNTIYF. The CDR3 bases are TGTGCCAGCAGCTCAATACAGGGAGGAAACACCATATATTTT.

This sequence joins TRBV6-1 and TRBJ1-1; possibly TRBD1 for D (5 bases). Trimming took off 1 base at V and 6 bases at J, with 12 bases between the two ends. In germline, CDR1 is MNHNS, CDR2 SASEGT. The CDR3 is 14 residues long. CDR3 sequence reads: CASSEVWTRAEAFF. In DNA form, the CDR3 reads TGTGCCAGCAGTGAAGTATGGACACGAGCTGAAGCTTTCTTT.

This sequence joins TRBV19 and TRBJ1-5; the match to TRBD1 covers 10 bases. After removal of 1 base from V and 6 bases from J, the junction contained 6 bases not matched to a gene. CDR3 size: 16 residues. Germline CDR1 and CDR2: LNHDA and SQIVND (reference sequence). CDR3 bases: TGTGCCAGTAGTATAGGTGGGGGACAGGGGAGTCAGCCCCAGCATTTT. It specifies CASSIGGGQGSQPQHF.

J is TRBJ1-2 and V is TRBV2; 10 nucleotides align to TRBD1. In germline, CDR1 is SNHLY, CDR2 FYNNEI. With 5 bases clipped from V and 4 bases from J, the junction kept 7 bases outside the gene matches. The CDR3 contains 15 residues. The CDR3 loop is CASSRPDRGLYGYTF. The CDR3 DNA is TGTGCCAGCAGTAGACCAGACAGGGGGCTCTATGGCTACACCTTC.

This rearrangement joins TRBV15 to TRBJ2-5; D is possibly TRBD1 (5 bases). Trimming left V 5 bases short and J 4 bases short, with 14 bases between. Germline CDR1 reads LNHNV; CDR2 reads YYDKDF (reference sequence). This CDR3 contains 14 residues. The CDR3 region is CATSRPRQGETQYF. The CDR3 DNA is TGTGCCACCAGCCGACCAAGGCAGGGAGAGACCCAGTACTTC.

The rearrangement joins TRBV19 to TRBJ1-5, with 9 nucleotides matching TRBD1. CDR1 is LNHDA and CDR2 is SQIVND in the germline V gene (reference sequence). The CDR3 contains 13 residues. V lost 8 bases, J lost 7 bases, and 6 bases stayed unmatched. In DNA, the CDR3 is TGTGCCAGTCTGGACAGGGGTGGACAGCCCCAGCATTTT. Its protein product is CASLDRGGQPQHF. Supplemented by reference TRBV19 and TRBJ1-5, the full variable domain reads DGGITQSPKYLFRKEGQNVTLSCEQNLNHDAMYWYRQDPGQGLRLIYYSQIVNDFQKGDIAEGYSVSREKKESFPLTVTSAQKNPTAFYLCASLDRGGQPQHFGDGTRLSIL.

The rearrangement joins TRBV5-1 to TRBJ1-5; D is unresolved. The V and J ends lost 0 bases and 5 bases respectively, with 9 bases between them. CDR1 and CDR2 (germline): SGHRS, YFSETQ. The CDR3 covers 14 residues. For the CDR3, the DNA is TGCGCCAGCAGCTTGGGGGCCAACGATCAGCCCCAGCATTTT. Translating gives CASSLGANDQPQHF.

V is TRBV27 and J is TRBJ1-6; maybe TRBD1 (6 bases). V lost 8 bases and J lost 0, with 11 bases in between. The germline gives CDR1 MNHEY, CDR2 SMNVEV (reference sequence). This CDR3 region has 15 residues. As DNA, the CDR3 is TGTGCCAGCGGGGGCCGGAGCTCCTATAATTCACCCCTCCACTTT. Translated: CASGGRSSYNSPLHF.

This clone was observed a handful of times. J is TRBJ2-7 and V is TRBV19; 10 bases match TRBD2. Looked up from germline, CDR1 is LNHDA and CDR2 is SQIVND (reference sequence). This CDR3 region has 15 residues. V shed 5 bases, J shed 3 bases, and the junction held 7 bases outside the gene matches. In DNA form, the CDR3 reads TGTGCCAGTAGTCTAGCGGGGGACCCGATCTACGAGCAGTACTTC. Protein: CASSLAGDPIYEQYF.

The rearrangement uses TRBV27 and TRBJ2-1; weak D call: TRBD1 (6 bases). Germline CDR1 is MNHEY and CDR2 is SMNVEV (reference sequence). The V and J ends lost 3 bases and 4 bases respectively, with 13 bases between them. The CDR3 has 15 amino acids. The CDR3 sequence is CASSFRGGQYNEQFF. CDR3 in DNA: TGTGCCAGCAGTTTTCGTGGGGGCCAATACAATGAGCAGTTCTTC.